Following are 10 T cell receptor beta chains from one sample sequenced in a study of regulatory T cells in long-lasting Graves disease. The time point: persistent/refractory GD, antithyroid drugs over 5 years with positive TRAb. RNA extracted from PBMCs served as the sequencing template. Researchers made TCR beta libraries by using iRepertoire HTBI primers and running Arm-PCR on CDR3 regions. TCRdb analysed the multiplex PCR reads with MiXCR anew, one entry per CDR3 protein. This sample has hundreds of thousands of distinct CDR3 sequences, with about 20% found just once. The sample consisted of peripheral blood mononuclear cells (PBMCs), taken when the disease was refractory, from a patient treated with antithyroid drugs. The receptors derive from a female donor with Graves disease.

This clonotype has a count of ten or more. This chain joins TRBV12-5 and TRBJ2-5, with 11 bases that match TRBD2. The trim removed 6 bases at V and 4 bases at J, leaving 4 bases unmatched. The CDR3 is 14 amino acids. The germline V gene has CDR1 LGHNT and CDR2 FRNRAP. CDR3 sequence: CASGPSGRPETQYF. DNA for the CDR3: TGTGCTAGTGGCCCTAGCGGGAGGCCAGAGACCCAGTACTTC. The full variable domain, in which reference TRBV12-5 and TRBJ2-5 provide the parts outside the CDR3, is DARVTQTPRHKVTEMGQEVTMRCQPILGHNTVFWYRQTMMQGLELLAYFRNRAPLDDSGMPKDRFSAEMPDATLATLKIQPSEPRDSAVYFCASGPSGRPETQYFGPGTRLLVL.

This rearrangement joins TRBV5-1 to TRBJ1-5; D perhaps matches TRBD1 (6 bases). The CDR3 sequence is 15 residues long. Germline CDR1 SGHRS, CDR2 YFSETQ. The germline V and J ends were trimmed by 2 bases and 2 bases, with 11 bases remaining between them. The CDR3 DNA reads TGCGCCAGCAGCTTTGATGGGGGCGGCAATCAGCCCCAGCATTTT. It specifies CASSFDGGGNQPQHF.

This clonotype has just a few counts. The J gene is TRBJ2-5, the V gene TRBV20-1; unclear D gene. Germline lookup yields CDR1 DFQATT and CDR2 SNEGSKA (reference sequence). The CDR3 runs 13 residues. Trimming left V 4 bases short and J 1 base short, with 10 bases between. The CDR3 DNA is TGCAGTGCTACGGCCGGCCCCCAAGAGACCCAGTACTTC. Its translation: CSATAGPQETQYF.

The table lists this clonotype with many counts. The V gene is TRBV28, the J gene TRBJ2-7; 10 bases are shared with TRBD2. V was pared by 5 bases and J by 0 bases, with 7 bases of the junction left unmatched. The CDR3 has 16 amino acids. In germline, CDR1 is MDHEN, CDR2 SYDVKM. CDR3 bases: TGTGCCAGCAGTCCGAGACTAGCGGGCTACTCCTACGAGCAGTACTTC. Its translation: CASSPRLAGYSYEQYF.

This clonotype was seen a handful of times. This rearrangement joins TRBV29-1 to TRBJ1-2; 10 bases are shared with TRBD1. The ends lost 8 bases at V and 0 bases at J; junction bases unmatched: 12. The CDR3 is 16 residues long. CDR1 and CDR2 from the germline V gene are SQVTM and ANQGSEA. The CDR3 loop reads CSTPGTGEGSNYGYTF. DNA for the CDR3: TGCAGCACCCCCGGGACAGGGGAAGGGTCTAACTATGGCTACACCTTC.

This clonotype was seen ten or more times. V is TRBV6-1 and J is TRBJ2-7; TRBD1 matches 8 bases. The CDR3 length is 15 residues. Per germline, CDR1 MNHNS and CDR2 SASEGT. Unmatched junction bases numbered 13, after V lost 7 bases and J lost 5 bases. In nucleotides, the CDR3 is TGTGCCAGCACTAAGAATCCGGACAGGGCCCACGAGCAGTACTTC. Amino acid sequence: CASTKNPDRAHEQYF.

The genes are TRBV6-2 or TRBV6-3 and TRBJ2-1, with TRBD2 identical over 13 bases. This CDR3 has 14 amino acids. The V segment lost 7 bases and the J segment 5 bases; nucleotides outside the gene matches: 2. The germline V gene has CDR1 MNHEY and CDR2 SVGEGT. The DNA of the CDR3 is TGTGCCAGCATACTAGCGGGGGGGCACAATGAGCAGTTCTTC. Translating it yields CASILAGGHNEQFF.

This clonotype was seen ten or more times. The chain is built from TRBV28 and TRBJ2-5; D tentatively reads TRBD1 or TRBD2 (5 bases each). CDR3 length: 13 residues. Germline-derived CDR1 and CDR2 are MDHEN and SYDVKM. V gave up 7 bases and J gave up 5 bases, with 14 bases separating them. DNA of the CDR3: TGTGCCAGCACCCCCGACTGGGGGGAGACCCAGTACTTC. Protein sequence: CASTPDWGETQYF. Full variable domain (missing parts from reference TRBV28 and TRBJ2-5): DVKVTQSSRYLVKRTGEKVFLECVQDMDHENMFWYRQDPGLGLRLIYFSYDVKMKEKGDIPEGYSVSREKKERFSLILESASTNQTSMYLCASTPDWGETQYFGPGTRLLVL.

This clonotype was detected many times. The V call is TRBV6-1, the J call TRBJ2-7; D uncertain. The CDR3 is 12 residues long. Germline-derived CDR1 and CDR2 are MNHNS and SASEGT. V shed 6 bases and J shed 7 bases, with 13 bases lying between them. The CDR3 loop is CASSYGLQEQYF. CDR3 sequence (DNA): TGTGCCAGCAGCTACGGCCTCCAAGAGCAGTACTTC.

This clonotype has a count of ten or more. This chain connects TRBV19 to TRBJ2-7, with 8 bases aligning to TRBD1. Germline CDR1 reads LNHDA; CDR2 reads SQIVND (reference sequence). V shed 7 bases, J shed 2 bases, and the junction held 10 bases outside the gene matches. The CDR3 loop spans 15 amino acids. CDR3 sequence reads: CASTTWTGKAYEQYF. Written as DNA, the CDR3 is TGTGCCAGTACCACCTGGACAGGGAAAGCCTACGAGCAGTACTTC.